Listed here is a single TCR beta chain. The antigen is unknown. This entry comes from a study of T cells expressing NK-cell markers. About the study: The authors derived TCR beta repertoires from sorted CD3+CD56+NKG2C+, CD3+CD56+NKG2C- and CD3+CD56-NKG2C+ T cells. Study-level points and caveats: One observes that, in several donors, these clonotypes were also the leading ones within the CD3+CD56-NKG2C+ fraction.

As the method of synthesis, 5'RACE template switching with UMIs yielded TCR beta cDNA. TCRdb re-called the 5' RACE reads and shows each CDR3 protein once, DNA omitted. Listed are about 7,200 distinct CDR3 sequences; around 60% falls within the top ten. This receptor was identified in a man aged 18-75 years in good health. The sequenced material came from blood T cells: a sorted CD56 or NKG2C T cell subset, CD4+ or CD8+ T cells, or bulk PBMC T cells (not recorded which).

CDR3: CASSLEGRGGYTF. The V gene is TRBV5-4, the J gene TRBJ1-2; the TCRdb D gene call, TRBD1, has no DNA to confirm it. This CDR3 is 13 amino acids long. Looked up from germline, CDR1 is SGHNT and CDR2 is YYREEE (reference sequence).